These 7 T cell receptor delta chains originate from one sample sequenced in a study of Vδ1+ human thymocytes. The study's findings and limits: Thymic TRG and TRD repertoires appeared highly polyclonal, with Gaussian CDR3 length distributions.

Their specific antigens are unknown. The template was reverse-transcribed extracted RNA. CDR3 amplicons came from multiplex PCR with pooled V-gene forward and constant-region reverse primers. TCRdb reran clone calling via CATT on the multiplex PCR reads. Of about 54,000 delta-chain clones listed, more than 15% were seen once; the top ten hold under 0.6%. Material for sequencing was Vdelta1+ gamma-delta thymocytes from the thymus. Subset specified: FACS-sorted CD3+ TCRalphabeta- TCRVdelta1+ TCRVdelta2- thymocytes. The receptors were gathered from a boy under three years old who had congenital heart surgery.

This rearrangement joins TRDV1 to TRDJ1; TRDD3 matches 12 bases. The V segment lost 1 base and the J segment 10 bases; nucleotides outside the gene matches: 19. This CDR3 has 19 amino acids. Germline V gene sequence: CDR1 TSWWSYY, CDR2 QGS. CDR3 DNA sequence: TGTGCTCTTGGGGAACGGCCTGCTGACGGATACTGGGGGATACCCGGACTCATCTTT. It specifies CALGERPADGYWGIPGLIF.

This clone came up a few times. The V call is TRDV1, the J call TRDJ1, with TRDD3 matching over 7 bases. Unmatched junction bases numbered 19, after V lost 2 bases and J lost 1 base. CDR1 is TSWWSYY, CDR2 QGS, per germline. This CDR3 has 20 residues. CDR3: CALGEGAEYWGTPSTDKLIF. CDR3 DNA sequence: TGTGCTCTTGGGGAAGGGGCGGAGTACTGGGGAACTCCTTCCACCGATAAACTCATCTTT.

J is TRDJ1 and V is TRDV1; 12 bases agree with TRDD3. CDR1 and CDR2 (germline): TSWWSYY, QGS. The J segment lost 2 bases and the V segment lost 4 bases, leaving 32 bases of the junction unmatched. The CDR3 totals 25 residues. The CDR3 DNA reads as TGTGCTCTTGGGGTCTATCCTTCCTACGGGTCTTCTACTGGGGGATACCCCGGAAGGACCGATAAACTCATCTTT. Translated: CALGVYPSYGSSTGGYPGRTDKLIF.

The J gene is TRDJ1, the V gene TRDV1; 11 nucleotides align to TRDD3. The V gene's germline CDR1 is TSWWSYY and CDR2 QGS. The length of the CDR3 is 21 residues. Trimming cost V 6 bases and J 0 bases; bases outside gene matches: 21. The CDR3 region has the DNA TGTGCTCTTGGCCCCCAATGTCTTCCTTTACTGGGGGATATGAACACCGATAAACTCATCTTT. It is translated as CALGPQCLPLLGDMNTDKLIF.

The chain joins TRDV2 to TRDJ1; D might be TRDD3 (5 bases). This CDR3 is 16 amino acids long. V was clipped by 1 base and J by 0 bases, with 14 bases between them. The germline V gene has CDR1 GEAIGNYY and CDR2 EKD. Here the CDR3 reads CACDTIVGLNTDKLIF. CDR3 sequence (DNA): TGTGCCTGTGACACGATCGTGGGGCTCAACACCGATAAACTCATCTTT.

The V call is TRDV1, the J call TRDJ1; weak D call: TRDD3 (7 bases). The CDR3 has 23 residues. Trimming took 3 bases from V and 0 from J, leaving 35 bases between them. Germline V CDR1 and CDR2: TSWWSYY, QGS. CDR3 DNA: TGTGCTCTTGGGGACGAGTTAGCCTTCCCGGTACTGGGGCTAACAATGTACACCGATAAACTCATCTTT. Translation gives CALGDELAFPVLGLTMYTDKLIF.

A word on this clone: The DNA is omitted, as the CDR3 cannot be located on it reliably, and the CDR3 follows TCRdb's listing. V is TRAV29/DV5 and J is TRDJ1; TRDD3 reflects the table's D call only, with no check against the DNA. Per germline, CDR1 NSMFDY and CDR2 ISSIKDK. The CDR3 is 24 amino acids in total, end residues counted. The CDR3 region is CSVLLCSKRWDLLGDPSYTDKLIF.